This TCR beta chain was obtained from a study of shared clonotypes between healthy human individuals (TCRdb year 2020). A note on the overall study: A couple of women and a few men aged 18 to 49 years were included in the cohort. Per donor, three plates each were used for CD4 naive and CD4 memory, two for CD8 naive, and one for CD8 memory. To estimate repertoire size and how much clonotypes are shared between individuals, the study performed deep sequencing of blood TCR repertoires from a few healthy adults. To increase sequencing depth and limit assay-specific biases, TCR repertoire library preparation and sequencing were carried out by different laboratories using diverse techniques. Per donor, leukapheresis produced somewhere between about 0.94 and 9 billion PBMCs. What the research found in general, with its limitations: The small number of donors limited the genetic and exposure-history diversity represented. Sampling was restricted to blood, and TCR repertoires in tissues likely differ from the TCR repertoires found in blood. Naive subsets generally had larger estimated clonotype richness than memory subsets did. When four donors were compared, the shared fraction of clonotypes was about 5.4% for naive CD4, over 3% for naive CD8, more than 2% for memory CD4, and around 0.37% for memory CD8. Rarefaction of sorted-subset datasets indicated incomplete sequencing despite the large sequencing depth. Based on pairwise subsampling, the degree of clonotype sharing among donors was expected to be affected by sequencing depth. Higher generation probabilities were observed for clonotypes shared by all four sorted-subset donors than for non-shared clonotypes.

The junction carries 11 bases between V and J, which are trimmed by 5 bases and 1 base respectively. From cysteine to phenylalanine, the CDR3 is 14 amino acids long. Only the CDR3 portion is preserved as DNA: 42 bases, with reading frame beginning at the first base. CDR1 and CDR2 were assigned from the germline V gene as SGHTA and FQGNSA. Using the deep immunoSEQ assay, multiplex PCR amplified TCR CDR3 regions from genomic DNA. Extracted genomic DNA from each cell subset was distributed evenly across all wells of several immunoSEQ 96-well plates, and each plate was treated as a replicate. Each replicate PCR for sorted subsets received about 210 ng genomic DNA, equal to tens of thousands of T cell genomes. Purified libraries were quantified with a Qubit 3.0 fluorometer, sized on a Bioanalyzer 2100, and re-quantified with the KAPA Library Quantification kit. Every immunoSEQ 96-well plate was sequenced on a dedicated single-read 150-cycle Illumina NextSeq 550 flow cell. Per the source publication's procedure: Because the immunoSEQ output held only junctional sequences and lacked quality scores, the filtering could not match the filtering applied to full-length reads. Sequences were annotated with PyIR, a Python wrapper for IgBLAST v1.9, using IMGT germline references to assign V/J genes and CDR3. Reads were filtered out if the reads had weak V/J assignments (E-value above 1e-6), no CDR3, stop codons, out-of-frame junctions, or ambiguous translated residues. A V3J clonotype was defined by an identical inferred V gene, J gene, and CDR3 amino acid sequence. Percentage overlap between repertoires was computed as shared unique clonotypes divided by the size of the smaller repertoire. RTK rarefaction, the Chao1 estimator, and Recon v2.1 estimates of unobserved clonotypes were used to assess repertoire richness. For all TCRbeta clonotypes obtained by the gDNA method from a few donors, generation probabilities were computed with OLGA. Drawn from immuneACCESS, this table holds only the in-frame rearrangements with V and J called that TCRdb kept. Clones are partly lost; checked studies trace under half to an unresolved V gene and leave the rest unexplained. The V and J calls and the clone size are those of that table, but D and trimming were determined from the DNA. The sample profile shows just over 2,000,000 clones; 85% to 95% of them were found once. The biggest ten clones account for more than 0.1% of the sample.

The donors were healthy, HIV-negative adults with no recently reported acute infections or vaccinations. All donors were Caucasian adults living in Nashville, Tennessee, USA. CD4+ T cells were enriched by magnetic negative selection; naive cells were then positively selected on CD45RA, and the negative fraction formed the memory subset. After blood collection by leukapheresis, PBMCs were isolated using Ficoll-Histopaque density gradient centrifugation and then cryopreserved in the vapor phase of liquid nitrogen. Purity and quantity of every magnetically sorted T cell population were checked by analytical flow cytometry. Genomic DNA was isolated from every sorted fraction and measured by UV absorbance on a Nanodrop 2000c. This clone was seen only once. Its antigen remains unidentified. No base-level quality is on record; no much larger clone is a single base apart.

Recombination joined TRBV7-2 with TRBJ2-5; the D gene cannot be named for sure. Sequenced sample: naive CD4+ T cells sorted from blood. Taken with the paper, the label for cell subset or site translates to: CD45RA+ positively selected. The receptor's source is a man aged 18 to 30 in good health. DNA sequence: TGTGCCAGCAGCCTTGGGCAGCGCCAAGAGACCCAGTACTTC. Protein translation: CASSLGQRQETQYF.